Presented here are 19 T cell receptor beta chains from one specimen sequenced in a study of control samples from healthy donors and cancer patients. Only in-frame clones appear in the TCRdb table, and some are missing; sequencing was by immunoSEQ multiplex PCR. This sample has 60,000 to 75,000 clones, with around 82% found just once. The sequenced material came from blood. The source is a man over 45 in good health.

The CDR3 region has the DNA TGCAGCGTCCGGACAGGCTCCTACGAGCAGTACTTC. This gives the protein CSVRTGSYEQYF. The V call is TRBV29-1, the J call TRBJ2-7, with TRBD1 matching 7 bases. J was trimmed by 0 bases and V by 6 bases; bases with no gene match: 2. This CDR3 has 12 residues. Germline V gene sequence: CDR1 SQVTM, CDR2 ANQGSEA.

V and J are TRBV19 and TRBJ1-2; D ambiguous. Germline CDR1 reads LNHDA; CDR2 reads SQIVND (reference sequence). Trimming removed 9 bases from V and 1 base from J, with 9 bases in between. The CDR3 is 12 residues long. Here the CDR3 DNA reads TGTGCCAGCCTTATGGATAACTATGGCTACACCTTC. This translates into CASLMDNYGYTF.

CDR3 nucleotides: TGTGCCAGCAGAATAACAGGGAACGGGGAGCTGTTTTTT. Translated, it gives CASRITGNGELFF. This chain joins TRBV12-3 or TRBV12-4 and TRBJ2-2; D is possibly TRBD1 (6 bases). Trimming took 6 bases from V and 7 from J, leaving 12 bases between them. The CDR3 runs to 13 residues.

The genes are TRBV7-2 and TRBJ2-3; D might be TRBD2 (6 bases). V lost 2 bases and J lost 2, with 14 bases in between. Germline V gene sequence: CDR1 SGHTA, CDR2 FQGNSA. CDR3 size: 16 residues. The CDR3 sequence is CASSLTGGLVTDTQYF. The CDR3, as DNA: TGTGCCAGCAGCTTAACCGGGGGTTTGGTCACAGATACGCAGTATTTT.

J is TRBJ2-3 and V is TRBV6-5; 11 bases match TRBD2. V lost 7 bases to trimming and J lost 6 bases; unmatched junction nucleotides: 6. Germline V gives CDR1 MNHEY, CDR2 SVGAGI. The CDR3 sequence is 14 residues long. This CDR3 is CASIASGRSDTQYF. CDR3 sequence (DNA): TGTGCCAGCATAGCTAGCGGGAGGAGTGATACGCAGTATTTT.

The chain couples TRBV19 to TRBJ1-1; D not certain. CDR3 size: 14 residues. From germline, CDR1 is LNHDA and CDR2 SQIVND (reference sequence). V was cut by 5 bases and J by 2 bases, with 12 bases left in between. The CDR3 region has the DNA TGTGCCAGTAGTGTCCGGGATCTAAACACTGAAGCTTTCTTT. This sequence encodes CASSVRDLNTEAFF.

The chain carries TRBV4-3 and TRBJ1-3; D ambiguous. V shed 0 bases and J shed 1 base, with 19 bases lying between them. CDR3 size: 19 residues. The germline V gene has CDR1 LGHNA and CDR2 YSLEER. The CDR3 spells CASSQDRIRRPSSGNTIYF. CDR3 DNA sequence: TGCGCCAGCAGCCAAGATCGAATCCGACGACCTTCATCTGGAAACACCATATATTTT.

The chain is built from TRBV13 and TRBJ1-1, with 8 bases aligning to TRBD1. This CDR3 is 15 amino acids long. V was clipped by 5 bases and J by 4 bases; unmatched bases: 9. The V gene's germline CDR1 is PRHDT and CDR2 FYEKMQ (reference sequence). The CDR3 DNA sequence: TGTGCCAGCAGCCCTCGAGGACAGGGAAGCACTGAAGCTTTCTTT. This encodes CASSPRGQGSTEAFF. Combining the CDR3 with reference TRBV13 and TRBJ1-1 gives the whole variable domain AAGVIQSPRHLIKEKRETATLKCYPIPRHDTVYWYQQGPGQDPQFLISFYEKMQSDKGSIPDRFSAQQFSDYHSELNMSSLELGDSALYFCASSPRGQGSTEAFFGQGTRLTVV.

CDR3 loop: CASSLYIQGNTGELFF. CDR3 in DNA: TGTGCCAGCAGCTTGTACATACAGGGGAACACCGGGGAGCTGTTTTTT. The gene calls are TRBV5-6 and TRBJ2-2, with D perhaps TRBD1 (6 bases). Germline lookup yields CDR1 SGHDT and CDR2 YYEEEE. V lost 1 base and J lost 1, with 11 bases in between. The CDR3 contains 16 residues.

The sample holds a few counts of this clone. This rearrangement joins TRBV27 to TRBJ2-7; either TRBD1 or TRBD2 may fit D (5 bases each). Trimming left V 5 bases short and J 4 bases short, with 12 bases between. The CDR3 runs to 13 residues. The germline V gene has CDR1 MNHEY and CDR2 SMNVEV (reference sequence). CDR3 sequence (DNA): TGTGCCAGCAGTAGGGACGTTTTATACGAGCAGTACTTC. Protein product: CASSRDVLYEQYF.

With respect to this clone: One end of the junction is discordant with germline, which a read error may explain. The chain uses TRBV10-2 and TRBJ1-3; the match to TRBD1 covers 8 bases. Germline CDR1 reads WSHSY; CDR2 reads SAAADI. The CDR3 covers 14 residues. The CDR3 sequence: CASGDRGSGNTIYF. The CDR3 DNA follows: TGCGCCAGCGGTGACAGGGGATCTGGAAACACCATATATTTT.

The chain uses TRBV10-3 and TRBJ1-6, with 8 positions matching TRBD1. V dropped 10 bases and J dropped 3; count of bases not matched to a gene: 11. The germline V gene encodes CDR1 ENHRY and CDR2 SYGVKD. The CDR3 spans 16 residues. The CDR3 is CATKDRERSYNSPLHF. The CDR3 DNA reads TGTGCCACTAAGGACAGGGAGAGGAGCTATAATTCACCCCTCCACTTT.

The chain uses TRBV2 and TRBJ2-2, with D tentatively TRBD1 (7 bases). This CDR3 comprises 14 residues. V was trimmed by 8 bases and J by 4 bases, leaving 14 bases between them. Germline lookup yields CDR1 SNHLY and CDR2 FYNNEI. CDR3 bases: TGTGCCAGCTCCGACAGGGAGGCCACCGGGGAGCTGTTTTTT. Its translation: CASSDREATGELFF.

This chain uses TRBV9 with TRBJ2-3; a weak D match, TRBD1 (5 bases). Trimming pared 0 bases from V and 3 bases from J, leaving 8 bases between. CDR1 SGDLS and CDR2 YYNGEE come from the germline V gene. This CDR3 comprises 14 residues. DNA of the CDR3: TGTGCCAGCAGCGTAGCCCAGGGAACAGATACGCAGTATTTT. Translating it yields CASSVAQGTDTQYF.

This clone was seen just once. V is TRBV4-1 and J is TRBJ1-1; D might be TRBD1 (6 bases). The V and J ends lost 3 bases and 10 bases respectively, with 21 bases between them. CDR1 MGHRA and CDR2 YSYEKL come from the germline V gene. The CDR3 extends over 15 amino acids. The CDR3 loop is CASSQTQGRAPGAFF. Written as DNA, the CDR3 is TGCGCCAGCAGCCAGACCCAGGGGCGGGCGCCTGGAGCTTTCTTT.

The rearrangement uses TRBV6-5 and TRBJ1-4; D perhaps matches TRBD1 (5 bases). This CDR3 spans 14 amino acids. V was pared by 3 bases and J by 8 bases, with 13 bases between. Germline V lookup: CDR1 MNHEY, CDR2 SVGAGI. CDR3 protein: CASSYGGVGEKLFF. In DNA form, the CDR3 reads TGTGCCAGCAGTTATGGAGGGGTAGGAGAAAAACTGTTTTTT.

The chain has TRBV24-1 and TRBJ2-5, with TRBD1 identical over 11 bases. From germline, CDR1 is KGHDR and CDR2 SFDVKD. The CDR3 loop spans 14 amino acids. The junction had 10 bases not matched to a gene; V was cut back by 11 bases and J by 6 bases. CDR3 protein: CAIQPGQGAQTQYF. The DNA for the CDR3 is TGTGCCATTCAACCCGGACAGGGGGCACAGACCCAGTACTTC.

This clone was observed a single time. The chain links TRBV28 to TRBJ1-2; the D is unclear. The germline CDR1 and CDR2 sequences are MDHEN and SYDVKM. The ends were cut back, 3 bases at V and 6 bases at J, with 8 bases in the middle. The CDR3 contains 12 residues. The CDR3 region is CASSFLTDGYTF. CDR3 nucleotides: TGTGCCAGCAGTTTCCTTACAGATGGCTACACCTTC.

The sample holds one count of this clone. This chain uses TRBV6-5 with TRBJ2-7; D perhaps matches TRBD2 (6 bases). V gave up 6 bases and J gave up 0 bases, with 12 bases separating them. The CDR3 sequence is 14 residues long. The germline V gene encodes CDR1 MNHEY and CDR2 SVGAGI. CDR3 protein: CASSYGRSSYEQYF. In DNA, the CDR3 is TGTGCCAGCAGCTATGGGAGGAGCTCCTACGAGCAGTACTTC.